This TCR beta chain derives from a study of cytomegalovirus exposure and HLA in healthy donors. Broader study findings: Common viral pathogens were later found to be apparently linked to several of the most significant clusters. Rarity held for most TCR sequences, but there were some public TCRs that occurred in many donors.

As to this clone: Its specificity is unknown.

While unrecorded immune exposures were likely, the donors were nominally healthy when sampled. The germline gives CDR1 MNHNS, CDR2 SASEGT. CDR3 size: 15 residues. Trimming cost V 3 bases and J 1 base; bases outside gene matches: 3. Primers for the PCR totalled 60 Vbeta and 13 Jbeta. Sequencing was performed with immunoSEQ multiplex PCR; in TCRdb, only in-frame clones are kept and a portion is missing. The data contain 150,000 to 200,000 clones, approximately 84% of them singletons. The chain joins TRBV6-1 to TRBJ1-3, with TRBD1 matching 7 bases. This TCR came from a female donor in good health and CMV-seronegative. The specimen was PBMCs. CDR3 sequence reads: CASSDRGRSGNTIYF. The CDR3 DNA sequence: TGTGCCAGCAGTGACAGGGGGAGATCTGGAAACACCATATATTTT.